The rows below give T cell receptor beta chains drawn from one sample of a study of control samples from healthy donors and cancer patients. This table comes from immunoSEQ multiplex PCR, and its TCRdb copy is limited to in-frame clones, with some not included. The data contain 390,000 or so clones, around nine tenths of them singletons. Sequenced sample: PBMCs. These receptors originate from a man in his forties or fifties with head and neck cancer. The CDR3 runs from the conserved cysteine through the conserved F or W. Fields, in order: clone size, V gene, D gene, J gene, CDR3 DNA, CDR3 protein. The D gene is left open where the match is weak. Only part of the rows carry a size: once, few, many, or a class if the clone is expanded.

size: -
V: TRBV7-2
D: -
J: TRBJ2-5
DNA: TGTGCCAGCAGCTTTTTGGTCGAGACCCAGTACTTC
CDR3: CASSFLVETQYF

size: once
V: TRBV28
D: -
J: TRBJ1-2
DNA: TGTGCCAGCAGTCCACCCCCCCTAACGCACTACACCTTC
CDR3: CASSPPPLTHYTF

size: -
V: TRBV9
D: TRBD2
J: TRBJ2-5
DNA: TGTGCCAGCAGCGAGGGGACTAGCGGGGTACAAGAGACCCAGTACTTC
CDR3: CASSEGTSGVQETQYF

size: few
V: TRBV7-2
D: -
J: TRBJ1-1
DNA: TGTGCCAGCAGCTTAACGGGGGGAGGCACTGAAGCTTTCTTT
CDR3: CASSLTGGGTEAFF

size: -
V: TRBV3-1/TRBV3-2
D: TRBD2
J: TRBJ2-3
DNA: TGTGCCAGCAGCCAGCCCCCAGGACTAGCGGAGTACACAGATACGCAGTATTTT
CDR3: CASSQPPGLAEYTDTQYF

size: -
V: TRBV6-2/TRBV6-3
D: -
J: TRBJ1-6
DNA: TGTGCCAGCAGTTACTCACCCCCTAGTGGTTCACCCCTCCACTTT
CDR3: CASSYSPPSGSPLHF

size: -
V: TRBV6-2/TRBV6-3
D: -
J: TRBJ1-1
DNA: TGTGCCAGCAGTTCACCAGACGGAAACACTGAAGCTTTCTTT
CDR3: CASSSPDGNTEAFF

size: -
V: TRBV7-3
D: TRBD1
J: TRBJ2-7
DNA: TGTGCCAGCAGCTTCGACAGGGGTCCCTACGAGCAGTACTTC
CDR3: CASSFDRGPYEQYF

size: -
V: TRBV5-1
D: -
J: TRBJ2-7
DNA: TGCGCCAGCAGCTTGGGGCCAGGGGCCCTCTACGAGCAGTACTTC
CDR3: CASSLGPGALYEQYF

size: -
V: TRBV21-1
D: -
J: TRBJ2-7
DNA: TGTGCCAGCAGCAAAGGCGGGCCGTTCATTTACGAGCAGTACTTC
CDR3: CASSKGGPFIYEQYF

size: -
V: TRBV6-5
D: -
J: TRBJ2-6
DNA: TGTGCCAGCATGCTTAAGGGGGCTGGGGCCAACGTCCTGACTTTC
CDR3: CASMLKGAGANVLTF

size: once
V: TRBV6-6
D: TRBD1
J: TRBJ1-2
DNA: TGTGCCAGCAGACCCGGGACAGGGTACGGCTACACCTTC
CDR3: CASRPGTGYGYTF

size: once
V: TRBV19
D: -
J: TRBJ2-1
DNA: TGTGCCAGTAGTATCGGGGGGACAGATCATTACAATGAGCAGTTCTTC
CDR3: CASSIGGTDHYNEQFF